This is a list of T cell receptor beta chains from one sample in a study of Ad26.COV2.S vaccination and SARS-CoV-2 variants. Some clones are missing from TCRdb's copy, which holds only in-frame ones; the method was immunoSEQ multiplex PCR. The data contain about 280,000 clones, 70% to 90% of them singletons. The sample in question was peripheral blood, obtained in a trial of Ad26.COV2.S vaccine versus placebo. The receptors here all came from a person aged 18 to 59 who received the Ad26.COV2.S COVID-19 vaccine or a placebo. CDR3s include the opening cysteine and the closing phenylalanine or tryptophan. Fields, in order: V gene, J gene, clone size, D gene, CDR3 protein, CDR3 DNA. The D gene is left open where the match is weak. The size of a clone is reported for some rows only, either as once, few or many, or as a class for expanded clones.

V gene: TRBV6-1; J gene: TRBJ2-7; clone size: .; D gene: TRBD2; CDR3 protein: CASSDRGLVKNYEQYF; CDR3 DNA: TGTGCCAGCAGTGACAGAGGACTAGTAAAAAACTACGAGCAGTACTTC
V gene: TRBV28; J gene: TRBJ1-1; clone size: .; D gene: .; CDR3 protein: CASSLIPAMRGEAFF; CDR3 DNA: TGTGCCAGCAGTTTAATTCCAGCGATGAGGGGTGAAGCTTTCTTT
V gene: TRBV4-2; J gene: TRBJ2-6; clone size: .; D gene: .; CDR3 protein: CASSQDGAGANVLTF; CDR3 DNA: TGTGCCAGCAGCCAAGATGGAGCTGGGGCCAACGTCCTGACTTTC
V gene: TRBV7-3; J gene: TRBJ1-6; clone size: .; D gene: TRBD1; CDR3 protein: CASSLRPRQGNSPLHF; CDR3 DNA: TGTGCCAGCAGCTTAAGACCCCGACAGGGGAATTCACCCCTCCACTTT
V gene: TRBV6-2/TRBV6-3; J gene: TRBJ1-1; clone size: .; D gene: .; CDR3 protein: CASSQARGVRGMNTEAFF; CDR3 DNA: TGTGCCAGCAGCCAAGCCCGAGGGGTCAGGGGAATGAACACTGAAGCTTTCTTT
V gene: TRBV5-6; J gene: TRBJ2-1; clone size: few; D gene: TRBD2; CDR3 protein: CASSPLAGGSSYNEQFF; CDR3 DNA: TGTGCCAGCAGCCCCCTAGCGGGAGGGTCCTCCTACAATGAGCAGTTCTTC
V gene: TRBV3-1/TRBV3-2; J gene: TRBJ1-2; clone size: .; D gene: .; CDR3 protein: CASSQGTLGYTF; CDR3 DNA: TGTGCCAGCAGCCAAGGTACACTAGGCTACACCTTC
V gene: TRBV19; J gene: TRBJ2-3; clone size: .; D gene: .; CDR3 protein: CASRQGGDTQYF; CDR3 DNA: TGTGCCAGTAGGCAGGGTGGGGATACGCAGTATTTT
V gene: TRBV5-6; J gene: TRBJ1-1; clone size: .; D gene: TRBD1; CDR3 protein: CASSWDSQNTEAFF; CDR3 DNA: TGTGCCAGCAGCTGGGACAGCCAGAACACTGAAGCTTTCTTT
V gene: TRBV12-3/TRBV12-4; J gene: TRBJ2-7; clone size: once; D gene: .; CDR3 protein: CASSPERSEQYF; CDR3 DNA: TGTGCCAGCAGCCCCGAACGAAGCGAGCAGTACTTC
V gene: TRBV23-1; J gene: TRBJ1-1; clone size: .; D gene: .; CDR3 protein: CASSQSEGCPNTEAFF; CDR3 DNA: TGCGCCAGCAGTCAATCGGAGGGATGTCCGAACACTGAAGCTTTCTTT
V gene: TRBV29-1; J gene: TRBJ1-2; clone size: .; D gene: TRBD1; CDR3 protein: CSGETGAHGYTF; CDR3 DNA: TGCAGCGGAGAGACAGGGGCACATGGCTACACCTTC
V gene: TRBV9; J gene: TRBJ2-7; clone size: .; D gene: TRBD2; CDR3 protein: CASSVGPSGIYEQYF; CDR3 DNA: TGTGCCAGCAGCGTAGGGCCTAGCGGGATCTACGAGCAGTACTTC
V gene: TRBV6-6; J gene: TRBJ1-1; clone size: few; D gene: TRBD1; CDR3 protein: CASSFRGQGLEAFF; CDR3 DNA: TGTGCCAGCAGTTTCCGCGGACAGGGACTTGAAGCTTTCTTT
V gene: TRBV7-2; J gene: TRBJ2-3; clone size: .; D gene: .; CDR3 protein: CASSLEGLGRTDTQYF; CDR3 DNA: TGTGCCAGCAGCTTAGAGGGTCTAGGGAGGACAGATACGCAGTATTTT
V gene: TRBV3-1/TRBV3-2; J gene: TRBJ2-7; clone size: .; D gene: TRBD1; CDR3 protein: CASSPGTGSSYEQYF; CDR3 DNA: TGTGCCAGCAGCCCCGGGACAGGGAGCTCCTACGAGCAGTACTTC
V gene: TRBV10-3; J gene: TRBJ2-3; clone size: .; D gene: .; CDR3 protein: CAISESIAGGGTDTQYF; CDR3 DNA: TGTGCCATCAGTGAGTCGATAGCTGGGGGTGGCACAGATACGCAGTATTTT